This passage covers 28 T cell receptor beta chains from one sample sequenced in a study of blood T cell repertoires in COVID-19. Generated by immunoSEQ multiplex PCR, the TCRdb table keeps only in-frame clones and is missing some. Found here are about 45,000 clones, 85% of them singletons; the top ten hold roughly 5%. Sequencing was carried out using peripheral blood. These receptors originate from a man aged 50-59 years with active COVID-19.

The chain combines TRBV19 with TRBJ2-1; perhaps TRBD2 as D (6 bases). This CDR3 is built from 15 residues. The germline V gene has CDR1 LNHDA and CDR2 SQIVND (reference sequence). Trimming took 4 bases from V and 0 from J, leaving 10 bases between them. CDR3 amino acids: CASSSGDSSYNEQFF. In nucleotides, the CDR3 is TGTGCCAGTAGTAGCGGGGATAGCTCCTACAATGAGCAGTTCTTC.

The rearrangement joins TRBV7-3 to TRBJ2-2; the D gene is possibly TRBD1 (6 bases). Trimming took off 8 bases at V and 5 bases at J, with 12 bases between the two ends. Germline CDR1 SGHTA, CDR2 FQGTGA. CDR3 length equals 13 residues. The CDR3 DNA is TGTGCCAGCCAGGGACACAAAACCGGGGAGCTGTTTTTT. Translated, it gives CASQGHKTGELFF.

This chain joins TRBV3-1 (or the pseudogene TRBV3-2) and TRBJ2-1; D is possibly TRBD1 (5 bases). Looked up from germline, CDR1 is LGHDT and CDR2 is YNNKEL (reference sequence). This CDR3 spans 18 amino acids. Trimming removed 4 bases from V and 0 bases from J, with 19 bases in between. CDR3 DNA sequence: TGTGCCAGCAGCCCGTATGACTTCAAGACAGACTCCTACAATGAGCAGTTCTTC. It specifies CASSPYDFKTDSYNEQFF.

V gene TRBV7-2 combines with J gene TRBJ1-5; D uncertain. V lost 5 bases and J lost 2, with 13 bases in between. Germline values: CDR1 SGHTA, CDR2 FQGNSA. The CDR3 is made up of 15 amino acids. The CDR3 reads CASSPRDRGNQPQHF. The CDR3 region has the DNA TGTGCCAGCAGCCCCCGGGATAGGGGCAATCAGCCCCAGCATTTT. Drawing the rest from reference TRBV7-2 and TRBJ1-5, the complete variable domain is GAGVSQSPSNKVTEKGKDVELRCDPISGHTALYWYRQSLGQGLEFLIYFQGNSAPDKSGLPSDRFSAERTGGSVSTLTIQRTQQEDSAVYLCASSPRDRGNQPQHFGDGTRLSIL.

The chain uses TRBV7-9 and TRBJ2-5; the D gene is possibly TRBD2 (5 bases). The CDR3 totals 15 residues. V gave up 4 bases and J gave up 5 bases, with 17 bases separating them. CDR1 and CDR2 from the germline V gene are SEHNR and FQNEAQ (reference sequence). The CDR3 coding sequence is TGTGCCAGCAGCTCCCCACCACTAGTCATGGAGACCCAGTACTTC. Encoded protein: CASSSPPLVMETQYF. The full variable domain, with the rest looked up from reference TRBV7-9 and TRBJ2-5, is DTGVSQNPRHKITKRGQNVTFRCDPISEHNRLYWYRQTLGQGPEFLTYFQNEAQLEKSRLLSDRFSAERPKGSFSTLEIQRTEQGDSAMYLCASSSPPLVMETQYFGPGTRLLVL.

This clone occurred a few times. The genes are TRBV11-1 and TRBJ2-3; 10 bases are a match to TRBD2. CDR1 is SGHAT and CDR2 is FQDESV in the germline V gene (reference sequence). J lost 7 bases, V lost 5 bases, and 9 bases had no gene match. The CDR3 loop spans 15 amino acids. The CDR3 bases are TGTGCCAGCAGCAGTGCGGGACTAGCGACTCATACGCAGTATTTT. It codes for CASSSAGLATHTQYF. The full variable domain, rest sourced from reference TRBV11-1 and TRBJ2-3, is EAEVAQSPRYKITEKSQAVAFWCDPISGHATLYWYRQILGQGPELLVQFQDESVVDDSQLPKDRFSAERLKGVDSTLKIQPAELGDSAMYLCASSSAGLATHTQYFGPGTRLTVL.

This rearrangement joins TRBV12-3 or TRBV12-4 to TRBJ2-5; 9 bases map to TRBD1. J lost 7 bases, V lost 5 bases, and 5 bases had no gene match. This CDR3 spans 13 amino acids. DNA for the CDR3: TGTGCCAGCAGTATGACAGGGGGGGGGACCCAGTACTTC. Amino acid sequence: CASSMTGGGTQYF.

The chain combines TRBV18 with TRBJ1-1, with a tentative D call TRBD1 (6 bases). V was clipped by 5 bases and J by 5 bases, with 15 bases between them. This CDR3 is built from 14 residues. CDR1 KGHSH and CDR2 LQKENI come from the germline V gene. DNA of the CDR3: TGTGCCAGCTCAGCCGGTCAACAGGGAACTGAAGCTTTCTTT. Its translation is CASSAGQQGTEAFF.

This chain uses TRBV27 with TRBJ2-7; 8 positions match TRBD2. The CDR3 covers 15 residues. The V gene end was trimmed by 3 bases and the J gene end by 4 bases; junction bases not matched to a gene: 8. The germline CDR1 and CDR2 sequences are MNHEY and SMNVEV (reference sequence). Here the CDR3 reads CASSFTSGYIYEQYF. CDR3 in DNA: TGTGCCAGCAGTTTTACTAGCGGATATATTTACGAGCAGTACTTC.

This sequence joins TRBV7-2 and TRBJ2-1, with 12 nucleotides matching TRBD2. V trimming: 6 bases; J trimming: 6 bases; junction bases outside the gene matches: 12. CDR1 and CDR2 from the germline V gene are SGHTA and FQGNSA. The CDR3 has 17 amino acids. The CDR3 nucleotides read TGTGCCAGCAGGTTTTCACCCGGACTAGCGGGGATCAATGAGCAGTTCTTC. Encoded protein: CASRFSPGLAGINEQFF.

The chain couples TRBV10-3 to TRBJ2-7; weak D call: TRBD1 (6 bases). Germline values: CDR1 ENHRY, CDR2 SYGVKD. V was cut by 4 bases and J by 2 bases, with 9 bases left in between. There are 13 residues in the CDR3. CDR3: CAISGGQTYEQYF. Here the CDR3 DNA reads TGTGCCATCAGTGGGGGGCAGACCTACGAGCAGTACTTC.

This chain uses TRBV18 with TRBJ2-2, with 9 bases identical to TRBD1. The V segment lost 6 bases and the J segment 4 bases; nucleotides outside the gene matches: 6. The CDR3 consists of 15 residues. Germline V gene sequence: CDR1 KGHSH, CDR2 LQKENI. This CDR3 reads CASSPRDRATGELFF. The CDR3 nucleotides are TGTGCCAGCTCCCCGAGGGACAGGGCCACCGGGGAGCTGTTTTTT.

The gene calls are TRBV3-1 (or the pseudogene TRBV3-2) and TRBJ2-3; D might be TRBD2 (6 bases). V gave up 4 bases and J gave up 1 base, with 12 bases separating them. CDR1 is LGHDT and CDR2 is YNNKEL in the germline V gene (reference sequence). The CDR3 has 15 residues. The CDR3 sequence: CASSPFGGGTDTQYF. The CDR3 nucleotides read TGTGCCAGCAGCCCCTTCGGGGGTGGCACAGATACGCAGTATTTT.

The chain has TRBV4-1 and TRBJ2-5; TRBD2 aligns across 9 bases. The germline gives CDR1 MGHRA, CDR2 YSYEKL. V was pared by 9 bases and J by 5 bases, with 13 bases of the junction left unmatched. This CDR3 is built from 15 residues. For the CDR3, the DNA is TGCGCCAGTTCGAGGGCGGGAGGGCCTAGCGAGACCCAGTACTTC. Translating gives CASSRAGGPSETQYF.

This chain links TRBV19 with TRBJ1-1, with no clear D. The V end was cut by 5 bases, the J end by 0 bases, with 13 bases between. Germline CDR1 is LNHDA and CDR2 is SQIVND (reference sequence). The CDR3 loop spans 15 amino acids. The CDR3 is CASSHVTPMNTEAFF. CDR3 nucleotide sequence: TGTGCCAGTAGTCACGTAACACCCATGAACACTGAAGCTTTCTTT.

The gene calls are TRBV9 and TRBJ1-6; D is unresolved. With 6 bases removed from V and 3 bases from J, the gap between germline ends came to 10 bases. The germline gives CDR1 SGDLS, CDR2 YYNGEE. The CDR3 is made up of 14 amino acids. The CDR3 nucleotides read TGTGCCAGCAAGGAGGAGGGCTATAATTCACCCCTCCACTTT. It is translated as CASKEEGYNSPLHF.

The chain employs TRBV6-2 or TRBV6-3 and TRBJ2-7; D is ambiguous. V gave up 4 bases and J gave up 4 bases, with 17 bases separating them. The V gene's germline CDR1 is MNHEY and CDR2 SVGEGT. CDR3 length equals 15 residues. CDR3 coding DNA: TGTGCCAGCAGTTCTTCAGGTCTTATTTCTTACGAGCAGTACTTC. Its protein product is CASSSSGLISYEQYF.

In this sample, this clone turned up a few times. The J gene is TRBJ2-1, the V gene TRBV7-3; 8 positions agree with TRBD2. V gave up 1 base and J gave up 7 bases; unmatched junction bases: 6. Per germline, CDR1 SGHTA and CDR2 FQGTGA. The CDR3 has 15 residues. This chain's CDR3 is CASSLSGTRNNEQFF. CDR3 nucleotide sequence: TGTGCCAGCAGCTTAAGTGGGACTAGGAATAATGAGCAGTTCTTC.

The rearrangement joins TRBV7-2 to TRBJ1-1; tentatively, D is TRBD1 (5 bases). The V gene lost 6 bases and the J gene lost 0 bases, with 14 bases spanning the gap. Germline V CDR1 and CDR2: SGHTA, FQGNSA. CDR3 length: 15 amino acids. The CDR3 DNA is TGTGCCAGCAGTCGAACAGGTACTTTGAACACTGAAGCTTTCTTT. It encodes CASSRTGTLNTEAFF. The full variable domain, with the rest looked up from reference TRBV7-2 and TRBJ1-1, is GAGVSQSPSNKVTEKGKDVELRCDPISGHTALYWYRQSLGQGLEFLIYFQGNSAPDKSGLPSDRFSAERTGGSVSTLTIQRTQQEDSAVYLCASSRTGTLNTEAFFGQGTRLTVV.

The V gene is TRBV27, the J gene TRBJ1-1; possibly TRBD1 for D (5 bases). The V end was cut by 4 bases, the J end by 2 bases, with 23 bases between. The CDR3 contains 18 residues. CDR1 is MNHEY and CDR2 is SMNVEV in the germline V gene (reference sequence). The CDR3 DNA follows: TGTGCCAGCAGTTCCCCTTACAAGGGGCGCCAGGGTAACACTGAAGCTTTCTTT. It is translated as CASSSPYKGRQGNTEAFF.

The chain recombines TRBV19 with TRBJ2-1; D possibly corresponds to TRBD2 (6 bases). V lost 9 bases to trimming and J lost 1 base, with 22 bases between them. Germline V lookup: CDR1 LNHDA, CDR2 SQIVND (reference sequence). The CDR3 is 17 residues long. Here the CDR3 DNA reads TGTGCCAGCAACTCTCCAACAGCGGGCAGATCCTACAATGAGCAGTTCTTC. Translation gives CASNSPTAGRSYNEQFF. Complete variable domain (other parts from reference TRBV19 and TRBJ2-1): DGGITQSPKYLFRKEGQNVTLSCEQNLNHDAMYWYRQDPGQGLRLIYYSQIVNDFQKGDIAEGYSVSREKKESFPLTVTSAQKNPTAFYLCASNSPTAGRSYNEQFFGPGTRLTVL.

The rearrangement links TRBV5-1 to TRBJ1-5; D is undetermined. The CDR3 spans 15 residues. The germline CDR1 and CDR2 sequences are SGHRS and YFSETQ. V was trimmed by 4 bases and J by 0 bases, leaving 11 bases between them. CDR3 amino acids: CASSLDQNSNQPQHF. The CDR3 DNA reads TGCGCCAGCAGCCTGGACCAGAATAGCAATCAGCCCCAGCATTTT. The full variable domain, with the rest looked up from reference TRBV5-1 and TRBJ1-5, is KAGVTQTPRYLIKTRGQQVTLSCSPISGHRSVSWYQQTPGQGLQFLFEYFSETQRNKGNFPGRFSGRQFSNSRSEMNVSTLELGDSALYLCASSLDQNSNQPQHFGDGTRLSIL.

This clone was observed once. The chain links TRBV6-6 to TRBJ2-1; D might be TRBD2 (6 bases). The germline V and J ends were trimmed by 0 bases and 5 bases, with 11 bases remaining between them. Germline V gene lookup returns CDR1 MNHNY and CDR2 SVGAGI (reference sequence). This CDR3 spans 15 amino acids. The DNA for the CDR3 is TGTGCCAGCAGTTACTCCCTGGGACTCGACAATGAGCAGTTCTTC. Amino acid sequence: CASSYSLGLDNEQFF.

The rearrangement uses TRBV18 and TRBJ2-7; the D is unclear. Per germline, CDR1 KGHSH and CDR2 LQKENI. The CDR3 length is 15 residues. The ends were cut back, 6 bases at V and 2 bases at J, with 17 bases in the middle. CDR3 DNA: TGTGCCAGCTCCTCGTTCATCGGAGTAACCTACGAGCAGTACTTC. It translates to CASSSFIGVTYEQYF.

This clone came up once. As DNA, the CDR3 is TGTGCCAGCAGCCAACTCGCACAGACCTACGAGCAGTACTTC. Amino acids: CASSQLAQTYEQYF. V gene TRBV4-2 combines with J gene TRBJ2-7; no clear D gene. The germline gives CDR1 LGHNA, CDR2 YNFKEQ. The CDR3 contains 14 residues. Trimming cost V 2 bases and J 2 bases, with 10 bases left between them.

The chain employs TRBV11-3 and TRBJ2-7; 8 nucleotides line up with TRBD1. After removal of 1 base from V and 3 bases from J, the junction contained 2 bases not matched to a gene. The germline gives CDR1 SGHNT, CDR2 YENEEA. The CDR3 covers 14 residues. CDR3 in DNA: TGTGCCAGCAGCTTAGGCGGGACAGGCTACGAGCAGTACTTC. Its translation: CASSLGGTGYEQYF.

The chain employs TRBV7-2 and TRBJ2-3; TRBD2 is a possible D gene (6 bases). This CDR3 is built from 15 residues. Germline V gene data show CDR1 as SGHTA and CDR2 as FQGNSA. V was clipped by 1 base and J by 2 bases, with 10 bases between them. CDR3 amino acids: CASSLGGDLTDTQYF. The CDR3 DNA reads TGTGCCAGCAGCTTAGGCGGGGACCTCACAGATACGCAGTATTTT.

This clone was observed a few times. The V call is TRBV27, the J call TRBJ1-5; TRBD1 aligns across 7 bases. With V trimmed by 5 bases and J by 0 bases, 7 bases remained unmatched. The CDR3 is made up of 16 amino acids. Germline CDR1 MNHEY, CDR2 SMNVEV (reference sequence). The CDR3 protein is CASSSSRGSSNQPQHF. DNA of the CDR3: TGTGCCAGCAGTAGCTCCAGGGGGAGTAGCAATCAGCCCCAGCATTTT.